The clone carrying this TCR beta chain was observed many times. As yet, its antigen is unknown. The data stem from a study of post-analysis software for immune sequencing data. The CDR3 consists of 13 residues. Germline values: CDR1 SGHTA, CDR2 FQGNSA. V trimming: 5 bases; J trimming: 11 bases; junction bases outside the gene matches: 8. Study-level results: A handful of TRBV segments appeared more often in patients than in controls, and TRBV5-6, TRBV5-1 and TRBV20-1 were among these. The normalized Chao1 diversity of multiple sclerosis patients was significantly lower than that of controls.

The TCR beta cDNA libraries contained unique molecular identifiers. TCRdb re-called the PCR reads through MiXCR, storing one row per CDR3 protein. The sample has fewer than 850,000 distinct CDR3 sequences, 25% to 30% seen once; the top ten hold around 0.56%. The sequence was collected from a girl between 10 and 17 years old with multiple sclerosis. Sequencing input: blood. The rearrangement uses TRBV7-2 and TRBJ2-1; 8 bases map to TRBD1. The CDR3 DNA follows: TGTGCCAGCAGCATGCGACAGGGGACCAAGCAGTTCTTC. Residues: CASSMRQGTKQFF.